This T cell receptor beta chain was recorded in a study of CD8 T cells in Susac syndrome. Reverse transcription of roughly 0.5 to 1 ug RNA used random hexamers. TCR beta CDR3 was amplified by immunoSEQ covering 54 Vbeta and 13 Jbeta. In TCRdb, the immunoSEQ multiplex PCR reads were re-called with MiXCR into one record per CDR3 protein. Of about 120,000 distinct CDR3 sequences listed, about 90% were seen once; the top ten hold about 0.12%. TEMRA cells were FACS-enriched, unlike CD8+ and CD4+ T cells, which were negatively isolated. About this clonotype itself: Its specificity is unknown.

Regarding the study as a whole: The relatively small number of individuals in the TCR sequencing and HLA analysis was acknowledged by the study.

Trimming removed 1 base from V and 1 base from J, with 7 bases in between. This CDR3 is built from 14 residues. From germline, CDR1 is SSHAT and CDR2 FNYEAQ (reference sequence). The sample consisted of CD8+ T cells from PBMCs. This TCR came from a human donor in good health. The rearrangement joins TRBV7-7 to TRBJ2-5, with D unclear. For the CDR3, the DNA is TGTGCCAGCAGCTTAGGCACCAGCCAAGAGACCCAGTACTTC. Translating it yields CASSLGTSQETQYF.